Listed below are T cell receptor beta chains from one sample, sequenced in a study of cytomegalovirus exposure and HLA in healthy donors. Profiling relied on immunoSEQ multiplex PCR, and the TCRdb table lists in-frame clones only, not all of them. The table includes roughly 250,000 clones, under 80% detected once. Input material: PBMCs. The source of these receptors is a female donor in good health and CMV-seronegative. Each CDR3 is given without its conserved first and last residue. Each record gives: V gene, J gene, CDR3 protein.

TRBV7-2	TRBJ1-3	ASSLVRGAHTIY
TRBV30	TRBJ1-1	AWSGGGAEAF
TRBV28	TRBJ1-2	ASYSNYGYT
TRBV19	TRBJ1-2	ASTMDRSGYT
TRBV4-1	TRBJ2-7	ASSQGWLAGAYEQY
TRBV2	TRBJ1-1	ASHYRFTEAF
TRBV30	TRBJ1-1	AWSVLRQNTEAF
TRBV18	TRBJ2-2	ASSPFGSSYTGELF
TRBV11-2	TRBJ1-1	ASTAGRVEAF
TRBV13	TRBJ1-1	ASTQARGTEAF
TRBV27	TRBJ2-1	ASRPEWGREQF
TRBV5-1	TRBJ2-7	ASSLRLLAGGNEQY
TRBV29-1	NA	SVGQGAYEQY
TRBV10-3	TRBJ2-3	AISDSMATDTQY
TRBV28	TRBJ1-5	ASWGQGNQPQH
TRBV5-4	TRBJ1-2	ASSAGTGSISYGYT
TRBV11-2	TRBJ2-7	ASSLYWTGGREGHEQY
TRBV28	TRBJ2-7	ASSFRLADEQY
TRBV7-9	TRBJ2-3	ASSRWGLAGADTQY
TRBV2	TRBJ1-1	ASSGQGASEAF
TRBV2	TRBJ1-5	ASSEEGGLNQPQH
TRBV9	TRBJ1-2	ASSPNTPGTDYGYT
TRBV19	TRBJ1-1	ASSMRGLVNTEAF
TRBV27	TRBJ2-7	ASRRGTSGYEQY
TRBV11-2	TRBJ1-4	ASSLSEKLF
TRBV28	TRBJ2-2	ASSGTSRTGELF
TRBV27	TRBJ2-3	ASSLWGQGEQY
TRBV5-6	TRBJ2-2	ASSDRQALTGELF
TRBV6-1	TRBJ1-1	ASSEYRWEAMMNTEAF
TRBV11-2	NA	ASSRLYEEVYEQY